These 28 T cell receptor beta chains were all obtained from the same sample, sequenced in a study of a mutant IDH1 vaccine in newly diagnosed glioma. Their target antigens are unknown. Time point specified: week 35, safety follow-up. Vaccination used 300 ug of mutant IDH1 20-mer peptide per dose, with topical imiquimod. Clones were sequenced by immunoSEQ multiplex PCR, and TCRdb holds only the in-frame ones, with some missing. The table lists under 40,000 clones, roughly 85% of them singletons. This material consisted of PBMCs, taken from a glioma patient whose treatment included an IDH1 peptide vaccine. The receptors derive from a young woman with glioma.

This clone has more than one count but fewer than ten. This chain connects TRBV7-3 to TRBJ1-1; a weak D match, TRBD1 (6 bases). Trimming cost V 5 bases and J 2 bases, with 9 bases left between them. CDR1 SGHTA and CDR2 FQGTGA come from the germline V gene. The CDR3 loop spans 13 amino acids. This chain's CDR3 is CASSQQGNTEAFF. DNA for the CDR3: TGTGCCAGCAGCCAACAGGGAAACACTGAAGCTTTCTTT.

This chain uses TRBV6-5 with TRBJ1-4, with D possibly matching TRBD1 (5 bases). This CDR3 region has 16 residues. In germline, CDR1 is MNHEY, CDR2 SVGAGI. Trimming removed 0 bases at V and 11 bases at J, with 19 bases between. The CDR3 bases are TGTGCCAGCAGTTACTCTTTTACCCAGGGTCCGAGGAAACTGTTTTTT. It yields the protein CASSYSFTQGPRKLFF.

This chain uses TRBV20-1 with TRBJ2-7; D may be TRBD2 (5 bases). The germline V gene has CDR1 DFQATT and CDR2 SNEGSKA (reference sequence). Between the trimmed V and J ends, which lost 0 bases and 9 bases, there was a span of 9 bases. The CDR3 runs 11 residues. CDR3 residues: CSARDGGGQYF. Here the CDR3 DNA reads TGCAGTGCTAGAGATGGAGGCGGGCAGTACTTC.

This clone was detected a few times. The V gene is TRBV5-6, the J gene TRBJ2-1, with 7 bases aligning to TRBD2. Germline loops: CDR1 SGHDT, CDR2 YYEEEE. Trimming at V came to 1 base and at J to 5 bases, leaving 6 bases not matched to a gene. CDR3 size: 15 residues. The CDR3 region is CASSLLLASNNEQFF. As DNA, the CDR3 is TGTGCCAGCAGCTTGTTACTAGCGTCCAACAATGAGCAGTTCTTC.

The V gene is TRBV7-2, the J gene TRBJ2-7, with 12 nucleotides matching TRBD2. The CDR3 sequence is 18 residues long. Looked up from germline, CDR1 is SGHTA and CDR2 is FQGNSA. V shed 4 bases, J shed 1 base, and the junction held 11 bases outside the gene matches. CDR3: CASSSSGREGGESYEQYF. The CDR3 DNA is TGTGCCAGCAGCTCTAGCGGGAGGGAAGGCGGAGAGTCCTACGAGCAGTACTTC.

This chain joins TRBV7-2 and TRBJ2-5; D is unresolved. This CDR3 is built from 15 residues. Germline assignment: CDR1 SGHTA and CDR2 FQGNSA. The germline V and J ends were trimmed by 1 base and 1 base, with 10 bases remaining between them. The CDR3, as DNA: TGTGCCAGCAGCTTAGGGGGTCTCCCCCAAGAGACCCAGTACTTC. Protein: CASSLGGLPQETQYF.

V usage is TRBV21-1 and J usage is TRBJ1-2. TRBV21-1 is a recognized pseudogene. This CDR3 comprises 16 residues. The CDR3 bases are TGTGCCAGCAGGGGAAAAACTAGGGGTCGAAGCTATGGCTACACCTTC. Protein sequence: CASRGKTRGRSYGYTF.

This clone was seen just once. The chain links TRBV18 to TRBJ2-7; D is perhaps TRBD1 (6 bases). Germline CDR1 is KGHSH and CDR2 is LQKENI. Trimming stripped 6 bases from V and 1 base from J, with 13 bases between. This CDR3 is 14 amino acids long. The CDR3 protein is CASSLDRLSYEQYF. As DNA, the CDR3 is TGTGCCAGCTCGCTAGACAGGCTGTCCTACGAGCAGTACTTC.

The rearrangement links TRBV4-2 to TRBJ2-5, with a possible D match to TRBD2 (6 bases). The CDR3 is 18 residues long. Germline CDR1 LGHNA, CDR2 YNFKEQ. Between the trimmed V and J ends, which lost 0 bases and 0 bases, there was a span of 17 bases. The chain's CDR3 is CASSQDLPGGGNQETQYF. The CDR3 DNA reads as TGTGCCAGCAGCCAAGATCTGCCTGGCGGAGGGAACCAAGAGACCCAGTACTTC.

The CDR3 nucleotides are TGCGCCAGCAGCCCAGGGCCTTTAAAGGGGTTAGATACGCAGTATTTT. This sequence encodes CASSPGPLKGLDTQYF. The rearrangement uses TRBV4-1 and TRBJ2-3, with D perhaps matching TRBD1 (5 bases). The CDR3 totals 16 residues. The V gene's germline CDR1 is MGHRA and CDR2 YSYEKL. Trimming pared 4 bases from V and 5 bases from J, leaving 19 bases between.

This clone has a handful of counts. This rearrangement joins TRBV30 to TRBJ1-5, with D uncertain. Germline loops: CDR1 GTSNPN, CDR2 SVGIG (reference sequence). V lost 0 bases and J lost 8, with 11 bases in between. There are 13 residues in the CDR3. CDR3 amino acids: CAWSVGGGEPQHF. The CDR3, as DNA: TGTGCCTGGAGTGTAGGCGGTGGGGAGCCCCAGCATTTT.

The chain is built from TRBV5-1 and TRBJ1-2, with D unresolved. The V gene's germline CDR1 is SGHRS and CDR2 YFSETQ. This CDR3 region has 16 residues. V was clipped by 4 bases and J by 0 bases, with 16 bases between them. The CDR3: CASSPQLLPSNYGYTF. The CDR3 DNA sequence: TGCGCCAGCAGCCCCCAACTATTACCTTCTAACTATGGCTACACCTTC.

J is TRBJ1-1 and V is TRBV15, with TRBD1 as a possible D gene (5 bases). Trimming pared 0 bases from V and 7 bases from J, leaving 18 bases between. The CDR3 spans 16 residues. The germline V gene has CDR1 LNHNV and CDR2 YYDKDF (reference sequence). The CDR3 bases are TGTGCCACCAGCAGAGAGGACACCTCGTGGAAGGGTGAAGCTTTCTTT. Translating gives CATSREDTSWKGEAFF. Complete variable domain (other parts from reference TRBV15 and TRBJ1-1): DAMVIQNPRYQVTQFGKPVTLSCSQTLNHNVMYWYQQKSSQAPKLLFHYYDKDFNNEADTPDNFQSRRPNTSFCFLDIRSPGLGDTAMYLCATSREDTSWKGEAFFGQGTRLTVV.

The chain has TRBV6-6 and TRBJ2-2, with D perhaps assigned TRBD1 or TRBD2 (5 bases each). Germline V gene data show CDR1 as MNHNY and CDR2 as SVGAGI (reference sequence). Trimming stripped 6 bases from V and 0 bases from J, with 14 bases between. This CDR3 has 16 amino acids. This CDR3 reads CASSRRDGTNTGELFF. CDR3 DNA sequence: TGTGCCAGCAGCCGACGGGACGGTACGAACACCGGGGAGCTGTTTTTT.

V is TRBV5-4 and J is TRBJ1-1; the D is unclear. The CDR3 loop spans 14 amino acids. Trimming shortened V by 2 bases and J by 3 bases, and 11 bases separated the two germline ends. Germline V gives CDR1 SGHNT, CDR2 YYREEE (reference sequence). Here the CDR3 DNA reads TGTGCCAGCAGCTTTTTCGGCGGGGACACTGAAGCTTTCTTT. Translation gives CASSFFGGDTEAFF.

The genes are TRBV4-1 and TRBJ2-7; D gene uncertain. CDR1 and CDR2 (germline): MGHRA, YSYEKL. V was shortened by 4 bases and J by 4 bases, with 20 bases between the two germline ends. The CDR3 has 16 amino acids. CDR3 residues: CASSPRSRSTLYEQYF. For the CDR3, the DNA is TGCGCCAGCAGCCCCAGATCCAGGTCCACACTTTACGAGCAGTACTTC.

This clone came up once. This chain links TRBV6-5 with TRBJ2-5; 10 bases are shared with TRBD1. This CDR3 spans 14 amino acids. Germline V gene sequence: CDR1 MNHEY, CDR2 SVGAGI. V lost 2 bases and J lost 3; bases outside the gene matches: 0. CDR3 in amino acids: CASSYGTGEETQYF. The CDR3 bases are TGTGCCAGCAGTTACGGGACAGGGGAAGAGACCCAGTACTTC.

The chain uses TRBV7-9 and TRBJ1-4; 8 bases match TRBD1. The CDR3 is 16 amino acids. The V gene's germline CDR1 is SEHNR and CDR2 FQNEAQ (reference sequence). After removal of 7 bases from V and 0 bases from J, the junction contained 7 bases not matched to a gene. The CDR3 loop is CASTRGLTSTNEKLFF. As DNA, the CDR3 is TGTGCCAGCACCAGGGGGCTTACTTCAACTAATGAAAAACTGTTTTTT.

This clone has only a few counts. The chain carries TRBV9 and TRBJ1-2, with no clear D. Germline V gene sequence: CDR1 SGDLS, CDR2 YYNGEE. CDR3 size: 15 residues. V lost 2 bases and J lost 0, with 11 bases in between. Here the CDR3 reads CASSVADGPNYGYTF. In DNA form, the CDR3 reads TGTGCCAGCAGCGTGGCGGACGGGCCTAACTATGGCTACACCTTC.

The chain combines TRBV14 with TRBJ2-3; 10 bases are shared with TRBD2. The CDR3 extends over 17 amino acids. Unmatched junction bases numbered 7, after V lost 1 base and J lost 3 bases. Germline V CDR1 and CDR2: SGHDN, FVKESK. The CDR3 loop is CASSQGLSGRSTDTQYF. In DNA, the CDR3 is TGTGCCAGCAGCCAAGGGCTTAGCGGGAGGAGTACAGATACGCAGTATTTT.

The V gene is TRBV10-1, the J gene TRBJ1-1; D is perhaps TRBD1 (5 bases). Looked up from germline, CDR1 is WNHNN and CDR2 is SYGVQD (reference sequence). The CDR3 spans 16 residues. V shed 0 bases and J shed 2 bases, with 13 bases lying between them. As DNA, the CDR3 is TGCGCCAGCAGTGAGTCGGCCGGGGACCCAAACACTGAAGCTTTCTTT. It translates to CASSESAGDPNTEAFF.

The CDR3 DNA is TGTGCCAGCAGCGTTCGAGTAGCGGGAGGACCATACAATGAGCAGTTCTTC. Its protein product is CASSVRVAGGPYNEQFF. This chain uses TRBV5-6 with TRBJ2-1; 10 bases are shared with TRBD2. The CDR3 extends over 17 amino acids. Trimming at V came to 4 bases and at J to 4 bases, leaving 11 bases not matched to a gene. CDR1 and CDR2 (germline): SGHDT, YYEEEE.

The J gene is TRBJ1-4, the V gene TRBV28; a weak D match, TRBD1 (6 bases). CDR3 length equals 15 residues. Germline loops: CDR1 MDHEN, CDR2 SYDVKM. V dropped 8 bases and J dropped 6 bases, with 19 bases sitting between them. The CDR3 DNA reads TGTGCCAGCGGCTCGGGTGGGGGGGCCTATGAAAAACTGTTTTTT. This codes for CASGSGGGAYEKLFF.

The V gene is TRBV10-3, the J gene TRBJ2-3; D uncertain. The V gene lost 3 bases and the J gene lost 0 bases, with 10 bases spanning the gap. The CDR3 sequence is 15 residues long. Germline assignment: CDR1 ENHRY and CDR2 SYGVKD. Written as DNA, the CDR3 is TGTGCCATCAGTGATAGGACGCTAAGCACAGATACGCAGTATTTT. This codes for CAISDRTLSTDTQYF.

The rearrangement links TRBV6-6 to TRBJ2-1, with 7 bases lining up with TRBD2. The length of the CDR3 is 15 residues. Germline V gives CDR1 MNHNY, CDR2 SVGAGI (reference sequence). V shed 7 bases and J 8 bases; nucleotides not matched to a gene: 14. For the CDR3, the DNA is TGTGCCAGCACACACCCGGGGGGTAGTTCCGATGAGCAGTTCTTC. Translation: CASTHPGGSSDEQFF.

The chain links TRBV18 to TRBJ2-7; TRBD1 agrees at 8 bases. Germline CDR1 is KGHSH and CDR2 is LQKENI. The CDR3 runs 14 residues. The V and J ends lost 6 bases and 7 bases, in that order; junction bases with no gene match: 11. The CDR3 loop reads CASSAGTGALEQYF. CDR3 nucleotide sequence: TGTGCCAGCTCCGCCGGGACAGGAGCCCTGGAGCAGTACTTC.

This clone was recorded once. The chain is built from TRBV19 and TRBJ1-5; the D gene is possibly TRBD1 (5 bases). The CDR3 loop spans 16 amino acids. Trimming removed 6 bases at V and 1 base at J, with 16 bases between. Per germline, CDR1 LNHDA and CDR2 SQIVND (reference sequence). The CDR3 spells CASSPSWGGSNQPQHF. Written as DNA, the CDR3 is TGTGCCAGTAGCCCCAGTTGGGGGGGGAGCAATCAGCCCCAGCATTTT.

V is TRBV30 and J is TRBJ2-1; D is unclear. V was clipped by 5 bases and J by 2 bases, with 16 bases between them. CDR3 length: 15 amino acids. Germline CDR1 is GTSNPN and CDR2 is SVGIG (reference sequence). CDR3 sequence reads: CAWVGRAAAYNEQFF. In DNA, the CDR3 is TGTGCCTGGGTTGGCCGGGCAGCTGCCTACAATGAGCAGTTCTTC.